The clone carrying this TCR beta chain was seen a single time. What it binds is not known. Combining a sample-barcoded 5' primer with a J-beta primer mix, a second PCR ran for roughly 7 to 12 cycles. Using its own MiXCR run on the 5' RACE reads, TCRdb lists one record per CDR3 protein. Found here are over 1,200,000 distinct CDR3 sequences, roughly 59% of them singletons; the top ten hold under 8.5%. Each donor was a healthy Caucasian individual from Russia, aged 6 to 90. Germline lookup yields CDR1 DFQATT and CDR2 SNEGSKA (reference sequence). V shed 4 bases and J 11 bases; nucleotides not matched to a gene: 21. The CDR3 is made up of 16 amino acids. This sample was taken from a study of blood T cells in healthy people across ages. General observations from the study: Across the age range, TCR beta diversity per million T cells fell in a roughly linear way. One million T cells yielded diversity estimates that were considered underestimates. Unsorted PBMCs blocked a conclusive comparison of naive and antigen-experienced cells.

The sequence derives from a man younger than 35 in good health. This chain connects TRBV20-1 to TRBJ2-5, with TRBD1 matching 8 bases. Sequenced sample: blood. The CDR3 sequence is CSATAEKQGVVGEQYF. CDR3 in DNA: TGCAGTGCTACTGCAGAGAAACAGGGGGTGGTCGGAGAGCAGTACTTC.